This T cell receptor beta chain was documented in a study of T cell responses to AZD1222 COVID-19 vaccine. As regards this clone: Its antigen is unidentified.

Study conclusions and caveats: Repertoire sampling occurred only after the peak T cell response. Only a handful of AZD1222 recipients tested seropositive at baseline. Dominant at 160-218 and 743-854, vaccine-associated CD4 TCRs also spanned spike. The donor group comprised mostly white British people and more females; the analysis possibly underestimated clonal diversity.

The repertoire was sequenced with immunoSEQ multiplex PCR; TCRdb's copy has only in-frame clones and lacks some. This table holds about 270,000 clones, around 93% found once. The TCR comes from an adult who received the AZD1222 COVID-19 vaccine. The material sequenced was peripheral blood, taken 28 days after the second AZD1222 dose.

In nucleotides, the CDR3 is TGCGCCAGCAGCTTGGATGGCCAGGGGGCCCGGGGCTACACCTTC. It specifies CASSLDGQGARGYTF. The rearrangement links TRBV5-1 to TRBJ1-2; 8 bases align to TRBD1. The ends lost 0 bases at V and 8 bases at J; junction bases unmatched: 9. Germline V gives CDR1 SGHRS, CDR2 YFSETQ. The CDR3 has 15 amino acids.